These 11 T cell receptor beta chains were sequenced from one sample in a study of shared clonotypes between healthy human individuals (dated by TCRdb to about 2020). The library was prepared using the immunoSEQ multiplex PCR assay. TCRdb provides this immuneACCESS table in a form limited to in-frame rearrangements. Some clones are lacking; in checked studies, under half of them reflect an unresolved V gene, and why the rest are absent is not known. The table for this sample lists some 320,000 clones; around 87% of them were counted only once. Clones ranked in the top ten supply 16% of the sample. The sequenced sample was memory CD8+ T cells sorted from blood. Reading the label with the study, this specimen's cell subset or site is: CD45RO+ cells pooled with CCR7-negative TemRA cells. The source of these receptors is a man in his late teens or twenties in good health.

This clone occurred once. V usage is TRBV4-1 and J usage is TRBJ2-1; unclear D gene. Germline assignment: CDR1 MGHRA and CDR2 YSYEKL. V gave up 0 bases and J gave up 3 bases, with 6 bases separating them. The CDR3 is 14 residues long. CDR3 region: CASSQDESYNEQFF. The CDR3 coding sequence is TGCGCCAGCAGCCAAGATGAGAGCTACAATGAGCAGTTCTTC.

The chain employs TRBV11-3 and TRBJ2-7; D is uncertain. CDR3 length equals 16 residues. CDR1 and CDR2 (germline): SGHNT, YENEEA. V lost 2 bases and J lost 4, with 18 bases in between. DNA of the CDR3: TGTGCCAGCAGCTTAATCACCCTACGCGGTCGTTACGAGCAGTACTTC. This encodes CASSLITLRGRYEQYF. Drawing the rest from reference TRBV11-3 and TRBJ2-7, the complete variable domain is EAGVVQSPRYKIIEKKQPVAFWCNPISGHNTLYWYLQNLGQGPELLIRYENEEAVDDSQLPKDRFSAERLKGVDSTLKIQPAELGDSAVYLCASSLITLRGRYEQYFGPGTRLTVT.

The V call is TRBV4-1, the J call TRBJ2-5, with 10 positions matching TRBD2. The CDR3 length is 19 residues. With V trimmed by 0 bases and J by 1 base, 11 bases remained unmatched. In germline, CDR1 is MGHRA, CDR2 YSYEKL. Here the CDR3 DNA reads TGCGCCAGCAGCCAAGACGCCCTCACTAGCGGGGCATTCCAAGAGACCCAGTACTTC. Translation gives CASSQDALTSGAFQETQYF.

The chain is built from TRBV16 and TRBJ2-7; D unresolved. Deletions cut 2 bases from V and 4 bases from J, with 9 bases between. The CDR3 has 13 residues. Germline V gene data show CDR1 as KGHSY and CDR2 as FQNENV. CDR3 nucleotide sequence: TGTGCCAGCAGCCAAAGGGTAATTTACGAGCAGTACTTC. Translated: CASSQRVIYEQYF.

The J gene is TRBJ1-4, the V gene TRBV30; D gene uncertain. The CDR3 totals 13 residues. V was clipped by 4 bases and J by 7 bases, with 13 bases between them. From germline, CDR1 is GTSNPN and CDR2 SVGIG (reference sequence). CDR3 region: CAWIGQYAEKLFF. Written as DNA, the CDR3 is TGTGCCTGGATCGGGCAATACGCTGAAAAACTGTTTTTT.

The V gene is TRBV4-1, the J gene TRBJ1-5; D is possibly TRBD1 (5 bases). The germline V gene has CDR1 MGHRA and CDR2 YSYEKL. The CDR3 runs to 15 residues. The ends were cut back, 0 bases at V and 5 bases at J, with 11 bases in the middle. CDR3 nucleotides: TGCGCCAGCAGCCAAGATCGACCGGGGCATCAGCCCCAGCATTTT. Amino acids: CASSQDRPGHQPQHF.

As DNA, the CDR3 is TGTGCCAGCAGCTTAGCAGGACTAGCCTACGAGCAGTACTTC. It yields the protein CASSLAGLAYEQYF. This chain uses TRBV7-8 with TRBJ2-7; TRBD2 matches at 7 bases. Germline values: CDR1 SGHVS, CDR2 FQNEAQ. This CDR3 comprises 14 residues. Trimming at V came to 0 bases and at J to 2 bases, leaving 1 base not matched to a gene.

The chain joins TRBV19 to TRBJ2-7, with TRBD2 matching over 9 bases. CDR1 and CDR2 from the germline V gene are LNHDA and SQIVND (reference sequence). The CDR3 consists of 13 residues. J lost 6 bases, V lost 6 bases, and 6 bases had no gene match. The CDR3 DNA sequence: TGTGCCAGTAGCTGGGGACTAGCCCTCGAGCAGTACTTC. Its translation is CASSWGLALEQYF.

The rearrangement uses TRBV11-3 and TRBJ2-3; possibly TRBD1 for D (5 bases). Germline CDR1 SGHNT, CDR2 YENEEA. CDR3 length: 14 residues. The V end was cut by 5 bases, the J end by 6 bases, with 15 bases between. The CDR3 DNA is TGTGCCAGCAGCCAGGGCCAACTGCCCGATACGCAGTATTTT. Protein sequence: CASSQGQLPDTQYF.

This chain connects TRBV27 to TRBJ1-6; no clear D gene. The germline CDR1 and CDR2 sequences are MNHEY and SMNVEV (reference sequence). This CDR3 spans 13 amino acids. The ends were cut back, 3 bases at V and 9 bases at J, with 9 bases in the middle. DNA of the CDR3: TGTGCCAGCAGTTTGGGTAATTTTTCACCCCTCCACTTT. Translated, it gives CASSLGNFSPLHF.

CDR3 sequence (DNA): TGTGCCAGCAGTTATCAACTAGCGGGGGGCACAGATACGCAGTATTTT. Amino acid sequence: CASSYQLAGGTDTQYF. V and J are TRBV27 and TRBJ2-3; 11 nucleotides match TRBD2. CDR1 and CDR2 from the germline V gene are MNHEY and SMNVEV (reference sequence). After removal of 4 bases from V and 1 base from J, the junction contained 4 bases not matched to a gene. The CDR3 extends over 16 amino acids.